These 19 T cell receptor beta chains were all obtained from the same sample, sequenced in a study of blood T cell repertoires in COVID-19. Data came from immunoSEQ multiplex PCR; TCRdb stores just in-frame clones and leaves some out. In the table there are about 250,000 clones, about 85% of which are singletons. Sequencing was done on a sample of peripheral blood. The receptors here all came from a human donor with COVID-19, enrolled during active disease. The donor label of this sample is uncertain.

CDR3 nucleotides: TGTGCCAGCAGTTTACCAGGCTTTAATGAAAAACTGTTTTTT. Translated: CASSLPGFNEKLFF. This rearrangement joins TRBV28 to TRBJ1-4; D is ambiguous. The CDR3 spans 14 residues. Germline V gene data show CDR1 as MDHEN and CDR2 as SYDVKM. V was cut by 2 bases and J by 4 bases, with 8 bases left in between.

The chain links TRBV6-4 to TRBJ2-2, with a possible D match to TRBD1 (6 bases). Germline loops: CDR1 MRHNA, CDR2 SNTAGT. V was shortened by 8 bases and J by 0 bases, with 10 bases between the two germline ends. This CDR3 spans 14 amino acids. The CDR3 protein is CASAWTANTGELFF. CDR3 DNA sequence: TGTGCCAGCGCGTGGACAGCGAACACCGGGGAGCTGTTTTTT.

The V gene is TRBV29-1, the J gene TRBJ1-1; no clear D gene. The V end was cut by 7 bases, the J end by 3 bases, with 9 bases between. Germline lookup yields CDR1 SQVTM and CDR2 ANQGSEA. The CDR3 has 11 residues. The CDR3 protein is CSGGWDTEAFF. Written as DNA, the CDR3 is TGCAGCGGAGGATGGGACACTGAAGCTTTCTTT.

The chain couples TRBV2 to TRBJ1-6; D gene uncertain. Germline V gene lookup returns CDR1 SNHLY and CDR2 FYNNEI. The CDR3 is made up of 16 amino acids. V shed 7 bases and J shed 5 bases, with 18 bases lying between them. The CDR3 DNA follows: TGTGCCAGCACCGAGAGGCCGGCGGGGAATAATTCACCCCTCCACTTT. It translates to CASTERPAGNNSPLHF.

The V and J genes are TRBV19 and TRBJ1-2; D is ambiguous. CDR1 is LNHDA, CDR2 SQIVND, per germline (reference sequence). Trimming removed 3 bases from V and 4 bases from J, with 6 bases in between. This CDR3 spans 12 amino acids. CDR3 protein: CASSMIGYGYTF. CDR3 coding DNA: TGTGCCAGTAGTATGATCGGCTATGGCTACACCTTC.

CDR3 sequence (DNA): TGTGCCAGCAGCTCTAAGACTAAACCCAATGAGCAGTTCTTC. This codes for CASSSKTKPNEQFF. This sequence joins TRBV7-3 and TRBJ2-1; a possible D gene is TRBD2 (5 bases). The germline V gene has CDR1 SGHTA and CDR2 FQGTGA. This CDR3 contains 14 residues. V dropped 4 bases and J dropped 6 bases, with 13 bases sitting between them.

The DNA of the CDR3 is TGTGCCAGCAGTACGACAGGGGGATACACTGAAGCTTTCTTT. Amino acid sequence: CASSTTGGYTEAFF. V and J are TRBV6-5 and TRBJ1-1, with 9 bases aligning to TRBD1. V gave up 5 bases and J gave up 3 bases; unmatched junction bases: 4. This CDR3 contains 14 residues. CDR1 is MNHEY, CDR2 SVGAGI, per germline.

The V call is TRBV7-2, the J call TRBJ2-2, with D unresolved. The CDR3 is 14 residues long. V gave up 3 bases and J gave up 1 base, with 6 bases separating them. Per germline, CDR1 SGHTA and CDR2 FQGNSA. The CDR3 reads CASSFSLNTGELFF. The CDR3 DNA reads TGTGCCAGCAGCTTTAGCCTGAACACCGGGGAGCTGTTTTTT.

J is TRBJ2-7 and V is TRBV6-6; 8 bases match TRBD1. Germline lookup yields CDR1 MNHNY and CDR2 SVGAGI (reference sequence). CDR3 size: 14 residues. V was pared by 2 bases and J by 5 bases, with 5 bases of the junction left unmatched. The CDR3 nucleotides are TGTGCCAGCAGTTACCCCGACAGGGGCCACGAGCAGTACTTC. Translating gives CASSYPDRGHEQYF.

This chain joins TRBV6-5 and TRBJ1-3; D possibly corresponds to TRBD1 (5 bases). The germline V gene has CDR1 MNHEY and CDR2 SVGAGI. With 5 bases removed from V and 0 bases from J, the gap between germline ends came to 11 bases. The CDR3 extends over 15 amino acids. CDR3 nucleotide sequence: TGTGCCAGCAGTCAACGACAGCACTCTGGAAACACCATATATTTT. Translation gives CASSQRQHSGNTIYF.

The chain couples TRBV10-3 to TRBJ1-2, with D maybe TRBD1 (5 bases). Trimming removed 3 bases from V and 6 bases from J, with 8 bases in between. Germline CDR1 and CDR2: ENHRY and SYGVKD. This CDR3 is 12 amino acids long. CDR3 coding DNA: TGTGCCATCAGTGACAGGGCGGATGGCTACACCTTC. Its translation: CAISDRADGYTF.

V gene TRBV4-2 combines with J gene TRBJ1-1, with 9 bases identical to TRBD1. This CDR3 comprises 18 residues. Germline CDR1 reads LGHNA; CDR2 reads YNFKEQ. J lost 3 bases, V lost 1 base, and 12 bases had no gene match. CDR3 loop: CASSQVGQGSAFDTEAFF. The CDR3, as DNA: TGTGCCAGCAGCCAAGTGGGACAGGGTTCCGCTTTCGACACTGAAGCTTTCTTT.

Points on this clone: A read error may produce the germline difference seen at one junction end. This rearrangement joins TRBV2 to TRBJ1-5; D unclear. The germline V gene has CDR1 SNHLY and CDR2 FYNNEI. This CDR3 has 14 amino acids. CDR3 DNA: TGTGCCAGCAGGGAAGGGCTTAGCAATCAGCCCCAGCATTTT. This translates into CASREGLSNQPQHF. Filled out from reference TRBV2 and TRBJ1-5, the complete variable domain reads EPEVTQTPSHQVTQMGQEVILRCVPISNHLYFYWYRQILGQKVEFLVSFYNNEISEKSEIFDDQFSVERPDGSNFTLKIRSTKLEDSAMYFCASREGLSNQPQHFGDGTRLSIL.

The CDR3, as DNA: TGTGCCAGCAGCCCCAGGGATGAGCAGTTCTTC. Translating it yields CASSPRDEQFF. The chain carries TRBV12-3 or TRBV12-4 and TRBJ2-1, with D possibly TRBD1 on 5 matching bases. The ends were cut back, 6 bases at V and 8 bases at J, with 8 bases in the middle. The CDR3 totals 11 residues.

The chain links TRBV5-1 to TRBJ2-5; 8 bases line up with TRBD2. The CDR3 runs to 14 residues. Germline loops: CDR1 SGHRS, CDR2 YFSETQ. V gave up 7 bases and J gave up 0 bases; unmatched junction bases: 5. The CDR3 DNA follows: TGCGCCAGCCGGGCGGGAGGCCACCAAGAGACCCAGTACTTC. Its protein is CASRAGGHQETQYF.

The V and J genes are TRBV5-1 and TRBJ2-4, with 15 bases fitting TRBD2. V dropped 1 base and J dropped 5; count of bases not matched to a gene: 10. This CDR3 has 19 residues. Per germline, CDR1 SGHRS and CDR2 YFSETQ. CDR3 sequence: CASSLWGLAGGRRENIQYF. The CDR3 nucleotides are TGCGCCAGCAGCTTGTGGGGACTAGCGGGAGGAAGGAGGGAAAACATTCAGTACTTC.

The V and J genes are TRBV7-9 and TRBJ2-4; 10 bases match TRBD2. Looked up from germline, CDR1 is SEHNR and CDR2 is FQNEAQ (reference sequence). This CDR3 region has 15 residues. J gave up 6 bases and V 2 bases, and 4 bases lay outside the gene matches. CDR3 nucleotide sequence: TGTGCCAGCAGCTTACTACTAGCGGGGCTAAACATTCAGTACTTC. Amino acid sequence: CASSLLLAGLNIQYF.

This clone appeared a few times. V usage is TRBV7-2 and J usage is TRBJ1-1; the D gene is possibly TRBD1 (5 bases). The V gene lost 5 bases and the J gene lost 5 bases, with 12 bases spanning the gap. The CDR3 has 13 residues. Germline assignment: CDR1 SGHTA and CDR2 FQGNSA. The CDR3 here is CASSPVRGTEAFF. The DNA of the CDR3 is TGTGCCAGCAGCCCTGTCCGGGGGACTGAAGCTTTCTTT.

CDR3 DNA: TGCAGTGCTAGTGTAGGGACTAGCTCCTACAATGAGCAGTTCTTC. It encodes CSASVGTSSYNEQFF. The chain uses TRBV20-1 and TRBJ2-1; 8 bases fit TRBD2. The CDR3 is 15 amino acids. The V and J ends lost 3 bases and 0 bases, in that order; junction bases with no gene match: 4. Germline loops: CDR1 DFQATT, CDR2 SNEGSKA (reference sequence).